Following are 8 T cell receptor beta chains from one sample sequenced in a study of blood T cell repertoires in COVID-19. Profiled with immunoSEQ multiplex PCR; TCRdb holds only in-frame clones, not every one. The sample lists some 93,000 clones; over 75% were seen once. Sequenced material: peripheral blood. The receptors derive from a man in his sixties with acute or convalescent COVID-19.

This clone was found a few times. The CDR3 bases are TGTGCCAGCAGCGAACGCGGGCCCCCCGAGCAGTACTTC. Protein product: CASSERGPPEQYF. The chain uses TRBV5-4 and TRBJ2-7; maybe TRBD2 (5 bases). This CDR3 has 13 amino acids. Trimming left V 4 bases short and J 6 bases short, with 14 bases between. Germline CDR1 is SGHNT and CDR2 is YYREEE (reference sequence).

This chain connects TRBV19 to TRBJ1-1; 8 bases agree with TRBD1. Germline CDR1 and CDR2: LNHDA and SQIVND (reference sequence). The CDR3 spans 14 residues. V trimming: 2 bases; J trimming: 5 bases; junction bases outside the gene matches: 4. CDR3 in amino acids: CASSIPTGDTEAFF. CDR3 sequence (DNA): TGTGCCAGTAGTATACCGACAGGGGATACTGAAGCTTTCTTT.

V gene TRBV5-5 combines with J gene TRBJ2-5, with 7 bases identical to TRBD2. Germline lookup yields CDR1 SGHKS and CDR2 YYEKEE (reference sequence). The CDR3 contains 15 residues. V dropped 2 bases and J dropped 1; count of bases not matched to a gene: 5. The CDR3 region has the DNA TGTGCCAGCAGCTTTTCGGGCGGGGGCCAAGAGACCCAGTACTTC. Translated, it gives CASSFSGGGQETQYF.

V usage is TRBV27 and J usage is TRBJ2-7; TRBD2 matches at 8 bases. J lost 0 bases, V lost 5 bases, and 3 bases had no gene match. The germline V gene has CDR1 MNHEY and CDR2 SMNVEV (reference sequence). The CDR3 is 14 residues long. CDR3 sequence: CASSPSGRSYEQYF. CDR3 DNA: TGTGCCAGCAGTCCTAGCGGGCGCTCCTACGAGCAGTACTTC.

This chain uses TRBV15 with TRBJ2-7; 7 positions match TRBD1. The junction had 12 bases not matched to a gene; V was cut back by 1 base and J by 6 bases. The CDR3 is 16 residues long. Germline V gene sequence: CDR1 LNHNV, CDR2 YYDKDF (reference sequence). The CDR3 DNA is TGTGCCACCAGCAGAGGGTTAGGGACAGCCTTTCGCGAGCAGTACTTC. Encoded protein: CATSRGLGTAFREQYF.

This chain connects TRBV7-9 to TRBJ2-2; 10 bases line up with TRBD1. CDR1 and CDR2 (germline): SEHNR, FQNEAQ (reference sequence). The CDR3 has 15 residues. Losses at the gene ends were 5 bases for V and 3 bases for J; bases not matched to a gene: 3. The CDR3 spells CASSRQGADTGELFF. CDR3 nucleotide sequence: TGTGCCAGCAGCAGACAGGGGGCCGACACCGGGGAGCTGTTTTTT.

The chain employs TRBV6-1 and TRBJ2-1, with 10 bases lining up with TRBD2. The CDR3 loop spans 19 amino acids. Germline loops: CDR1 MNHNS, CDR2 SASEGT. The V gene end was trimmed by 2 bases and the J gene end by 8 bases; junction bases not matched to a gene: 18. The CDR3, as DNA: TGTGCCAGCAGTGAAATGGGCAAATATGGACTAGCGGAAATCGATGAGCAGTTCTTC. Translation: CASSEMGKYGLAEIDEQFF.

The chain carries TRBV7-3 and TRBJ2-2; possible D gene TRBD2, 6 bases. With 4 bases removed from V and 1 base from J, the gap between germline ends came to 10 bases. The germline V gene has CDR1 SGHTA and CDR2 FQGTGA. CDR3 length: 15 amino acids. CDR3 in DNA: TGTGCCAGCAGCTCCCGGGACTTGAACACCGGGGAGCTGTTTTTT. It translates to CASSSRDLNTGELFF.